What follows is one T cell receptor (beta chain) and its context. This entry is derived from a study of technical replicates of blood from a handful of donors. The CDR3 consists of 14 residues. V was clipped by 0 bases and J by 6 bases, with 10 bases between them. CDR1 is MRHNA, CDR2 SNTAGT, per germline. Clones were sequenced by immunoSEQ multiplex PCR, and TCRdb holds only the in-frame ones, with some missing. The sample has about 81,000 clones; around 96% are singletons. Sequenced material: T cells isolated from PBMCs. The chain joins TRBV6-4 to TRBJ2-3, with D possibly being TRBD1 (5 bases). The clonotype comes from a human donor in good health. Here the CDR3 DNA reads TGTGCCAGCAGTGACTCGAAAGGGGCGGATACGCAGTATTTT. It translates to CASSDSKGADTQYF.